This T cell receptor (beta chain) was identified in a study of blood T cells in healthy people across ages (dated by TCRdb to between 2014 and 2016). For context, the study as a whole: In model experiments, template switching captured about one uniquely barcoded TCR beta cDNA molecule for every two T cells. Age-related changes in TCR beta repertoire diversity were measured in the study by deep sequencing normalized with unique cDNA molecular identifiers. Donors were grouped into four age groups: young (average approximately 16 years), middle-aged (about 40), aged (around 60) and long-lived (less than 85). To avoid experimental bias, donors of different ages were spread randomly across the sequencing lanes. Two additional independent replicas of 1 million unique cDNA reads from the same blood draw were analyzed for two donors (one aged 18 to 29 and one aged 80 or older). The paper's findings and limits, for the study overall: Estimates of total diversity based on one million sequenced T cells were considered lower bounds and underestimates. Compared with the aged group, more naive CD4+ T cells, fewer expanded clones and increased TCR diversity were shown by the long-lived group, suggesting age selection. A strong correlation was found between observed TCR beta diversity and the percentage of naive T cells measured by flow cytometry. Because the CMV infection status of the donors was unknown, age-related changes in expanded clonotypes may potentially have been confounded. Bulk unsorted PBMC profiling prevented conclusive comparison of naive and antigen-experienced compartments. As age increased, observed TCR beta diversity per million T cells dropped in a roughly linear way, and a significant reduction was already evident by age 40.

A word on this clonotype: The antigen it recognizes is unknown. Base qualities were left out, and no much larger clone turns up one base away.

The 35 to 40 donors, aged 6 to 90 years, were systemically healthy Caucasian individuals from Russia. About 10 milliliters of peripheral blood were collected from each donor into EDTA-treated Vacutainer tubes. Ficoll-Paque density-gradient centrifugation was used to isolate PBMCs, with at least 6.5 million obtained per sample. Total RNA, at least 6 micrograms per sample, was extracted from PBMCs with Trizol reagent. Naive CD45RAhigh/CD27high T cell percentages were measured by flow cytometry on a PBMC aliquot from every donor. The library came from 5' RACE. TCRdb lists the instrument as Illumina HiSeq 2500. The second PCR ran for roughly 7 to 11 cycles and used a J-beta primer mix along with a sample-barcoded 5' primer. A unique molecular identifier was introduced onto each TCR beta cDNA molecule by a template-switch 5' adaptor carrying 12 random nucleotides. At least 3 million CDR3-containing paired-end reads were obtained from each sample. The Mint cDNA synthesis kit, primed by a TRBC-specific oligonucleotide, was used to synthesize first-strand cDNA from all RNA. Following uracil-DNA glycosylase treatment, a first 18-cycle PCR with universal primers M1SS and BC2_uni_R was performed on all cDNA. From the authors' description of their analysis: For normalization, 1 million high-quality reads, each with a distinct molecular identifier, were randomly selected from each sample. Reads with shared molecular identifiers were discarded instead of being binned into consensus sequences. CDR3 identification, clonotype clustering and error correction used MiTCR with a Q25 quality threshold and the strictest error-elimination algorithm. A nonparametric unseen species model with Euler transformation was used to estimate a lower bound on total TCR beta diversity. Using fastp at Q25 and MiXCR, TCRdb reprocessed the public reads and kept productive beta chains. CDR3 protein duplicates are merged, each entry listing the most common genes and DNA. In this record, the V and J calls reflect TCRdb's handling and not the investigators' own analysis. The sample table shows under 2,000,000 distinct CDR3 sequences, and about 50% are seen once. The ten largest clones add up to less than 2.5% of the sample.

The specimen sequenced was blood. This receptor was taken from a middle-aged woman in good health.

At the DNA level, the sequence is TGTGCCAGCAGTTACTCGAACAGGGACACTCCTAACTATGGCTACACCTTC. Translated, it gives CASSYSNRDTPNYGYTF. The chain uses TRBV6-6 and TRBJ1-2, and the D gene may be TRBD1, 6 bases matching. The germline V gene (reference sequence) supplies CDR1 MNHNY and CDR2 SVGAGI. The CDR3 sequence holds 17 residues, the cysteine and phenylalanine included. Here the CDR3 DNA is all that survives: 51 bases in frame from base 1. The junction shows trimming of 0 bases on V and 0 bases on J, plus 14 bases between the germline ends.